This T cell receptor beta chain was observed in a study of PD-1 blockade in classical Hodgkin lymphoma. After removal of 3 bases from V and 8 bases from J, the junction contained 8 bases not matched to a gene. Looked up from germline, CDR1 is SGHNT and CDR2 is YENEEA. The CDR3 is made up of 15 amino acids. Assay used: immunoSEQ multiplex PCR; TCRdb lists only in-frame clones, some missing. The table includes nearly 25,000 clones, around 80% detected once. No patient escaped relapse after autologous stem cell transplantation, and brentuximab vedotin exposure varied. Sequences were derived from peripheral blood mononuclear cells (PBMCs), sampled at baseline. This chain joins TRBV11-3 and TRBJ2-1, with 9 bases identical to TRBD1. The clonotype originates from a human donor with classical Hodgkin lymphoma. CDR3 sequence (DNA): TGTGCCAGCAGCTTGAGGGGACAGGGAGGAGATGAGCAGTTCTTC. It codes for CASSLRGQGGDEQFF.